These T cell receptor beta chains were read from a single sample in a study of shared clonotypes between healthy human individuals. The table came from immunoSEQ multiplex PCR; TCRdb's copy has only in-frame clones and leaves some out. The table shows millions of clones, with roughly 95% occurring only once. Material: naive CD4+ T cells sorted from blood. Receptor source: a young man in good health. Each CDR3 is given with its conserved first and last residue. D genes are given only for firm matches. Expanded clones get a size class; other rows say once, few or many, or leave the size out.

clone size	J gene	V gene	D gene	CDR3 DNA	CDR3 protein
NA	TRBJ2-3	TRBV6-1	TRBD1	TGTGCCAGCAGTGATAGGGACAGAAGTACAGATACGCAGTATTTT	CASSDRDRSTDTQYF
NA	TRBJ1-1	TRBV6-1	NA	TGTGCCAGCAGTGGCCTAGGCGGGTACACTGAAGCTTTCTTT	CASSGLGGYTEAFF
NA	TRBJ2-1	TRBV7-9	TRBD2	TGTGCCAGCAGCTTCCGGACTAGCGGTTGGAATGAGCAGTTCTTC	CASSFRTSGWNEQFF
NA	TRBJ1-1	TRBV23-1	NA	TGCGCCAGCAGTCAGTGGCAGATGAACACTGAAGCTTTCTTT	CASSQWQMNTEAFF
NA	TRBJ2-1	TRBV2	NA	TGTGCCAGCAGCTCCGGGACTTACAGCTCCTACAATGAGCAGTTCTTC	CASSSGTYSSYNEQFF
NA	TRBJ1-3	TRBV29-1	NA	TGCAGCGTTGCTTCAAAGGCAGGTCTTTCTGGAAACACCATATATTTT	CSVASKAGLSGNTIYF
NA	TRBJ1-4	TRBV5-1	NA	TGCGCCAGCAGCTTGGTAGCAGGGGACAATGAAAAACTGTTTTTT	CASSLVAGDNEKLFF
NA	TRBJ2-3	TRBV30	NA	TGTGCCTGGAGCACCGGGAGTTCCACAGATACGCAGTATTTT	CAWSTGSSTDTQYF
NA	TRBJ2-5	TRBV30	TRBD2	TGTGCCTGGAGTAGCGGGGGGGATCAAGAGACCCAGTACTTC	CAWSSGGDQETQYF
once	TRBJ2-6	TRBV28	TRBD1	TGTGCCAGTAACAGGGGCGGTGGGGCCAACGTCCTGACTTTC	CASNRGGGANVLTF
once	TRBJ2-5	TRBV25-1	NA	TGTGCCAGCAGTGAGAACGGACAATTCAGTGAGACCCAGTACTTC	CASSENGQFSETQYF
NA	TRBJ2-2	TRBV5-8	NA	TGTGCCAGCTCTAGATCGACAGGTCATACCACCGGGGAGCTGTTTTTT	CASSRSTGHTTGELFF
NA	TRBJ2-5	TRBV4-1	NA	TGCGCCAGCAGCCAAGTCGGCAAGGGACAAGAGACCCAGTACTTC	CASSQVGKGQETQYF
NA	TRBJ2-6	TRBV11-2	NA	TGTGCCAGCAGCTTAGTTGGGGTTGCAGTCCTGACTTTC	CASSLVGVAVLTF
few	TRBJ2-7	TRBV2	NA	TGTGCCAGCAGCCTTTCCTACGAGCAGTACTTC	CASSLSYEQYF
NA	TRBJ2-1	TRBV20-1	TRBD2	TGCAGTGCGGCGACTAGCTATGAGCAGTTCTTC	CSAATSYEQFF
NA	TRBJ2-7	TRBV15	TRBD2	TGTGCCACCAGCAGAACTAGCGGGGGATACGAGCAGTACTTC	CATSRTSGGYEQYF
NA	TRBJ2-1	TRBV15	NA	TGTGCCACCAGCAGAGATCAGGCTAGTTTTGATGAGCAGTTCTTC	CATSRDQASFDEQFF
NA	TRBJ2-6	TRBV13	NA	TGTGCCAGCAGCCAAGACTCTGGGGCCAACGTCCTGACTTTC	CASSQDSGANVLTF
NA	TRBJ1-1	TRBV19	NA	TGTGCCAGCTCCCCGCGGGGGGCTAGAGGGAACACTGAAGCTTTCTTT	CASSPRGARGNTEAFF
NA	TRBJ2-7	TRBV2	TRBD2	TGTGCCAGCAGAGGCCGCGGGACTAGCGGCGTAGGCGAGCAGTACTTC	CASRGRGTSGVGEQYF
NA	TRBJ2-1	TRBV29-1	NA	TGCAGCGTCGAAATGACTGGCTGGAATGAGCAGTTCTTC	CSVEMTGWNEQFF
NA	TRBJ1-1	TRBV11-2	TRBD1	TGTGCCAGCAGCTTAGAAGGGGACAGGGACACTGAAGCTTTCTTT	CASSLEGDRDTEAFF
NA	TRBJ2-4	TRBV7-2	NA	TGTGCCAGCAGCCCCGAGTGGGGGCGAGACATTCAGTACTTC	CASSPEWGRDIQYF
NA	TRBJ2-1	TRBV5-4	NA	TGTGCCAGCAGCGTGGGTGGTAGTGGGGGTACCAATGAGCAGTTCTTC	CASSVGGSGGTNEQFF
NA	TRBJ1-4	TRBV10-3	TRBD1	TGTGCCAGCAAAGACAGGGGATCAAATGAAAAACTGTTTTTT	CASKDRGSNEKLFF
few	TRBJ2-1	TRBV10-3	TRBD2	TGTGCCATCAGTGTAATGGCTAGCGGTCCCCCAAAGCAGTTCTTC	CAISVMASGPPKQFF